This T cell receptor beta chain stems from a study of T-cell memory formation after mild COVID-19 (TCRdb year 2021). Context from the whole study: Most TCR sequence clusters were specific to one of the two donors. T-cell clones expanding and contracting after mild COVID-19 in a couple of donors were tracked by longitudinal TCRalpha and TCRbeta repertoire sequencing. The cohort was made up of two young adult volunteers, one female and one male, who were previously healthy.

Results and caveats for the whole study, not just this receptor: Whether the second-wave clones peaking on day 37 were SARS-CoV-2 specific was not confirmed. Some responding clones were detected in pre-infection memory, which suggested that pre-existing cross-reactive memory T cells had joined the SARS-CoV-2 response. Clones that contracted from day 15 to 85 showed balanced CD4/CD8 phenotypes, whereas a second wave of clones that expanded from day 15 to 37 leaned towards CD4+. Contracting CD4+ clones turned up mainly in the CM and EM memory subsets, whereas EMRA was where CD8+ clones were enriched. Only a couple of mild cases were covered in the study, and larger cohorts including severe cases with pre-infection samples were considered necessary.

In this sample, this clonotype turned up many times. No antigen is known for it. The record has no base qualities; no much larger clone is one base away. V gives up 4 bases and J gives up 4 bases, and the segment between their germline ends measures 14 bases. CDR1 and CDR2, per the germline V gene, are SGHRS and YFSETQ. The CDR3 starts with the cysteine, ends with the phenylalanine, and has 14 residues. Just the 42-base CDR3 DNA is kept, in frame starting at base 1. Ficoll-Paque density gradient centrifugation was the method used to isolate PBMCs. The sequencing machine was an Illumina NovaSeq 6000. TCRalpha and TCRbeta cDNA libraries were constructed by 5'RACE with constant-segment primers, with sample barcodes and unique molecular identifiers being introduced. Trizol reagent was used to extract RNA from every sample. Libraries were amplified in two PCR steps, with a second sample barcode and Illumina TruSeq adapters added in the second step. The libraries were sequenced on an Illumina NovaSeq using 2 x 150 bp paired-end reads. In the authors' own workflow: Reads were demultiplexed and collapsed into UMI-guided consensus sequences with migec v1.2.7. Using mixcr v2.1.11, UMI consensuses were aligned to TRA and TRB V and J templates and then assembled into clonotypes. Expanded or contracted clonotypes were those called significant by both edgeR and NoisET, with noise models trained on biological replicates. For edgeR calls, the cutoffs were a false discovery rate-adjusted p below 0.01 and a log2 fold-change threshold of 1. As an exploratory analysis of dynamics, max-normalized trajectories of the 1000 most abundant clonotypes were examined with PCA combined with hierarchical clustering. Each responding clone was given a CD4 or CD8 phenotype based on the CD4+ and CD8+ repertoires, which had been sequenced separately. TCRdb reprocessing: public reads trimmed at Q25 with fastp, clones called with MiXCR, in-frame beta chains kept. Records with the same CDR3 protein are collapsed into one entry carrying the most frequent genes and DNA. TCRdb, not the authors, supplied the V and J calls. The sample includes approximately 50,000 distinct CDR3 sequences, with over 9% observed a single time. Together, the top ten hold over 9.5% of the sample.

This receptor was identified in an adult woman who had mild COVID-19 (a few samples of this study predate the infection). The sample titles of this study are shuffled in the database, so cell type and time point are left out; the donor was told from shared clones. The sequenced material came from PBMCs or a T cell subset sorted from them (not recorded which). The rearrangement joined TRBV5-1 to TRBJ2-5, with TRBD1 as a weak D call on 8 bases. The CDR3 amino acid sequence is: CASSRGDRRETQYF. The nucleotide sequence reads TGCGCCAGCAGCCGGGGGGACAGGCGAGAGACCCAGTACTTC. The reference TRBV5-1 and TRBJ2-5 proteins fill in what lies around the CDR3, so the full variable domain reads KAGVTQTPRYLIKTRGQQVTLSCSPISGHRSVSWYQQTPGQGLQFLFEYFSETQRNKGNFPGRFSGRQFSNSRSEMNVSTLELGDSALYLCASSRGDRRETQYFGPGTRLLVL.